These 27 T cell receptor beta chains originate from one sample sequenced in a study of human T cells and chemical hapten exposure (dated by TCRdb to the early 2020s). The label giving this sample's time point can be read as: pre-sensitization, week 0. The treatment or condition label here, explained by the study, means: therapeutic diphenylcyclopropenone sensitization with weekly scalp DPC. The library came from RACE. Instrument on record: NextSeq 500. Clones were called with MiXCR by TCRdb after fastp trimmed the public reads at Q25, and only in-frame beta chains were retained. Identical CDR3 proteins give one entry, which carries the most common genes and DNA. The sample records 300,000 to 450,000 distinct CDR3 sequences, more than 4.5% of which are singletons. The ten most abundant clones make up around 2.6% of the sample. The specimen comprised whole blood, sampled in connection with sensitization to the hapten diphenylcyclopropenone (DPC). The receptors here all came from a woman aged 45-60 years with alopecia areata. Some clones in this sample may be carry-over from other donors' samples.

V usage is TRBV12-3 or TRBV12-4 and J usage is TRBJ2-3, with D tentatively TRBD2 (5 bases). The germline V and J ends were trimmed by 0 bases and 2 bases, with 12 bases remaining between them. CDR3 length equals 16 residues. CDR3 in DNA: TGTGCCAGCAGTTTAGCGCTGGAGAGGGCCACAGATACGCAGTATTTT. Translated, it gives CASSLALERATDTQYF.

This clonotype was picked up a small number of times. The chain links TRBV3-1 to TRBJ1-6; perhaps TRBD1 as D (5 bases). Per germline, CDR1 LGHDT and CDR2 YNNKEL (reference sequence). This CDR3 is built from 14 residues. With 4 bases removed from V and 10 bases from J, the gap between germline ends came to 14 bases. CDR3 in amino acids: CASSPLGGGSPLHF. Written as DNA, the CDR3 is TGTGCCAGCAGCCCTCTCGGGGGGGGATCACCCCTCCACTTT.

This clonotype was counted between two and nine times. The chain employs TRBV6-5 and TRBJ2-5; perhaps TRBD2 as D (6 bases). Looked up from germline, CDR1 is MNHEY and CDR2 is SVGAGI. The length of the CDR3 is 12 residues. The V end lost 7 bases, the J end lost 4 bases, and 10 bases lay between the germline ends. In DNA form, the CDR3 reads TGTGCCAGCAAGGGCGGGGTAGAGACCCAGTACTTC. Translation gives CASKGGVETQYF.

This sequence joins TRBV9 and TRBJ2-7, with TRBD1 matching 8 bases. This CDR3 spans 15 amino acids. Germline V gene lookup returns CDR1 SGDLS and CDR2 YYNGEE. J lost 7 bases, V lost 0 bases, and 9 bases had no gene match. Here the CDR3 reads CASSVEGRGLEEQYF. The DNA for the CDR3 is TGTGCCAGCAGCGTAGAGGGCAGGGGGCTGGAAGAGCAGTACTTC.

The chain has TRBV30 and TRBJ2-1, with 8 nucleotides matching TRBD2. Germline assignment: CDR1 GTSNPN and CDR2 SVGIG (reference sequence). The CDR3 extends over 12 amino acids. Trimming took 4 bases from V and 11 from J; bases not matched to a gene: 7. The CDR3 loop is CAWTSSGGQQFF. The CDR3 DNA follows: TGTGCCTGGACCTCGAGCGGGGGCCAGCAGTTCTTC.

There are many counts of this clonotype. This CDR3 reads CASSHALAGGSEQFF. The CDR3 DNA sequence: TGCGCCAGCAGCCACGCACTAGCGGGGGGTAGTGAGCAGTTCTTC. The rearrangement joins TRBV4-1 to TRBJ2-1; TRBD2 aligns across 12 bases. The CDR3 has 15 amino acids. CDR1 is MGHRA, CDR2 YSYEKL, per germline. V trimming: 3 bases; J trimming: 9 bases; junction bases outside the gene matches: 6.

The chain uses TRBV4-2 and TRBJ1-3; possible D gene TRBD1, 6 bases. Germline V gene sequence: CDR1 LGHNA, CDR2 YNFKEQ. CDR3 size: 16 residues. V dropped 1 base and J dropped 4 bases, with 14 bases sitting between them. CDR3 loop: CASSQAIQGLGNTIYF. Here the CDR3 DNA reads TGTGCCAGCAGCCAAGCAATACAGGGACTAGGAAACACCATATATTTT.

This clonotype was counted ten times or more. The chain uses TRBV29-1 and TRBJ1-2; D is undetermined. Trimming took 3 bases from V and 8 from J, leaving 13 bases between them. This CDR3 contains 12 residues. Germline loops: CDR1 SQVTM, CDR2 ANQGSEA. The CDR3 DNA is TGCAGCGTTGAGAGTCCGGGTTGGGGCTACACCTTC. This codes for CSVESPGWGYTF.

This clonotype was seen at least ten times. The CDR3 DNA sequence: TGTGCCAGCAGCCGAGAACAGGGGAGAGAGACCCAGTACTTC. It codes for CASSREQGRETQYF. V gene TRBV6-6 combines with J gene TRBJ2-5; 7 nucleotides agree with TRBD1. In germline, CDR1 is MNHNY, CDR2 SVGAGI (reference sequence). The CDR3 has 14 residues. J lost 4 bases, V lost 6 bases, and 8 bases had no gene match.

This clonotype was counted ten times or more. The CDR3 protein is CASRDRGSLSNQPQHF. CDR3 DNA sequence: TGTGCCAGCAGGGACAGGGGGTCTCTTAGCAATCAGCCCCAGCATTTT. The chain couples TRBV28 to TRBJ1-5, with 10 bases matching TRBD1. Germline assignment: CDR1 MDHEN and CDR2 SYDVKM. With 6 bases clipped from V and 0 bases from J, the junction kept 5 bases outside the gene matches. The CDR3 length is 16 residues.

This clonotype showed up many times. The rearrangement joins TRBV6-5 to TRBJ2-1; D may be TRBD2 (6 bases). CDR1 MNHEY and CDR2 SVGAGI come from the germline V gene. The CDR3 sequence is 14 residues long. V gave up 7 bases and J gave up 5 bases, with 15 bases separating them. Written as DNA, the CDR3 is TGTGCCAGCATCGGGTCTGGCGGGAACAATGAGCAGTTCTTC. Amino acid sequence: CASIGSGGNNEQFF.

The chain has TRBV6-5 and TRBJ1-1; D unresolved. The length of the CDR3 is 13 residues. The germline gives CDR1 MNHEY, CDR2 SVGAGI. V was trimmed by 6 bases and J by 4 bases, leaving 12 bases between them. The CDR3 coding sequence is TGTGCCAGCAGCCCGCGACGGCGCACTGAAGCTTTCTTT. This encodes CASSPRRRTEAFF.

Many counts were recorded for this clonotype. The chain is built from TRBV3-1 and TRBJ2-4, with D possibly called TRBD1 or TRBD2 (5 bases each). Trimming took off 1 base at V and 7 bases at J, with 11 bases between the two ends. The CDR3 loop spans 14 amino acids. The germline gives CDR1 LGHDT, CDR2 YNNKEL (reference sequence). The CDR3 loop reads CASSQGTWDNIQYF. In DNA, the CDR3 is TGTGCCAGCAGCCAAGGCACGTGGGACAACATTCAGTACTTC.

This clonotype was picked up a small number of times. Written as DNA, the CDR3 is TGTGCCAGCAGTTGGGGGACAGGGGCCCGCGAGCAGTACTTC. Its translation is CASSWGTGAREQYF. V usage is TRBV28 and J usage is TRBJ2-7; 10 positions match TRBD1. The germline gives CDR1 MDHEN, CDR2 SYDVKM. Germline trimming cut 4 bases from V and 6 bases from J; bases unmatched to any gene: 6. CDR3 length: 14 residues.

The table lists this clonotype with many counts. The gene calls are TRBV6-2 or TRBV6-3 and TRBJ1-5; D may be TRBD1 (5 bases). Deletions cut 4 bases from V and 11 bases from J, with 15 bases between. The CDR3 consists of 13 residues. Per the germline V gene, CDR1 is MNHEY and CDR2 is SVGEGT. As DNA, the CDR3 is TGTGCCAGCAGTTCGACAGTGCGCGGGGCCCAGCATTTT. It specifies CASSSTVRGAQHF.

This clonotype was counted only a few times. V and J are TRBV10-3 and TRBJ2-1, with 9 bases lining up with TRBD1. With V trimmed by 2 bases and J by 8 bases, 13 bases remained unmatched. Germline V CDR1 and CDR2: ENHRY, SYGVKD. This CDR3 is 17 amino acids long. The CDR3 DNA follows: TGTGCCATCAGTGAGCGGGGGTCCGGGACAGGGTCACATGAGCAGTTCTTC. This encodes CAISERGSGTGSHEQFF.

This clonotype was counted only a few times. The chain uses TRBV11-2 and TRBJ2-5; D not certain. Germline assignment: CDR1 SGHAT and CDR2 FQNNGV. The CDR3 length is 15 residues. The V gene lost 0 bases and the J gene lost 2 bases, with 10 bases spanning the gap. The DNA of the CDR3 is TGTGCCAGCAGCTTAGATCCTGCTGGACAAGAGACCCAGTACTTC. Its translation is CASSLDPAGQETQYF.

This clonotype was recorded at least ten times. The chain uses TRBV6-5 and TRBJ1-5, with a possible D match to TRBD1 (6 bases). The CDR3 spans 14 residues. Germline CDR1 MNHEY, CDR2 SVGAGI. Trimming cost V 2 bases and J 5 bases, with 10 bases left between them. The CDR3 loop is CASSYRGSDQPQHF. CDR3 in DNA: TGTGCCAGCAGTTACAGGGGGTCGGATCAGCCCCAGCATTTT.

J is TRBJ2-3 and V is TRBV7-2, with TRBD1 matching 11 bases. The CDR3 is 15 amino acids. V dropped 4 bases and J dropped 4; count of bases not matched to a gene: 4. The germline CDR1 and CDR2 sequences are SGHTA and FQGNSA. In DNA form, the CDR3 reads TGTGCCAGCAGCTCTGGACAGGGGGCAGCAGATACGCAGTATTTT. This gives the protein CASSSGQGAADTQYF.

This clonotype was seen at least ten times. V is TRBV18 and J is TRBJ1-1; D is unresolved. Deletions cut 4 bases from V and 6 bases from J, with 15 bases between. Germline loops: CDR1 KGHSH, CDR2 LQKENI. The CDR3 has 14 residues. CDR3 in amino acids: CASSRRSEAAEAFF. CDR3 in DNA: TGTGCCAGCTCACGACGGTCAGAGGCCGCTGAAGCTTTCTTT.

The V gene is TRBV28, the J gene TRBJ2-3; 10 nucleotides line up with TRBD1. Germline CDR1 and CDR2: MDHEN and SYDVKM. V was pared by 3 bases and J by 13 bases, with 7 bases of the junction left unmatched. This CDR3 has 13 residues. CDR3 region: CASSFLGGQGKYF. The CDR3 DNA reads TGTGCCAGCAGTTTCTTGGGGGGACAGGGGAAGTATTTT.

At least ten counts were recorded for this clonotype. The V and J genes are TRBV12-3 or TRBV12-4 and TRBJ2-7, with D tentatively TRBD1 or TRBD2 (5 bases each). Trimming left V 7 bases short and J 3 bases short, with 13 bases between. The CDR3 has 13 amino acids. CDR3 sequence: CASNPGPGYEQYF. The CDR3 DNA reads TGTGCCAGCAATCCGGGACCGGGCTACGAGCAGTACTTC.

This rearrangement joins TRBV29-1 to TRBJ1-4; D call uncertain. Germline V lookup: CDR1 SQVTM, CDR2 ANQGSEA. V shed 3 bases and J shed 8 bases, with 7 bases lying between them. This CDR3 contains 11 residues. The CDR3 DNA reads TGCAGCGTTGAGGGTCCCGAAAAACTGTTTTTT. Its protein is CSVEGPEKLFF.

This clonotype was counted ten times or more. The rearrangement uses TRBV7-2 and TRBJ1-1; perhaps TRBD1 as D (6 bases). The CDR3 covers 14 residues. The ends were cut back, 6 bases at V and 5 bases at J, with 16 bases in the middle. Germline CDR1 and CDR2: SGHTA and FQGNSA. In DNA form, the CDR3 reads TGTGCCAGCAGACTCACAGGGCTTGGGACTGAAGCTTTCTTT. Protein product: CASRLTGLGTEAFF.

This clonotype was seen repeatedly, ten times or more. The V gene is TRBV29-1, the J gene TRBJ2-4, with D possibly called TRBD1 or TRBD2 (5 bases each). The V and J ends lost 6 bases and 5 bases respectively, with 11 bases between them. CDR1 SQVTM and CDR2 ANQGSEA come from the germline V gene. This CDR3 region has 12 residues. The CDR3 loop reads CSVTGTQNIQYF. The CDR3 DNA reads TGCAGCGTCACCGGGACGCAAAACATTCAGTACTTC.

At least ten counts were recorded for this clonotype. The rearrangement links TRBV20-1 to TRBJ2-1, with D tentatively TRBD1 (6 bases). Looked up from germline, CDR1 is DFQATT and CDR2 is SNEGSKA (reference sequence). V shed 6 bases and J shed 6 bases, with 9 bases lying between them. The CDR3 contains 11 residues. The DNA of the CDR3 is TGCAGTGCATCCAGGGGCAATGAGCAGTTCTTC. Its translation is CSASRGNEQFF.

This clonotype was counted ten times or more. The DNA for the CDR3 is TGTGCCAGCAGTGGGAGCGGGTCGAACACCGGGGAGCTGTTTTTT. Translation gives CASSGSGSNTGELFF. The gene calls are TRBV2 and TRBJ2-2, with a possible D match to TRBD2 (6 bases). V was clipped by 4 bases and J by 0 bases, with 9 bases between them. The CDR3 consists of 15 residues. Germline CDR1 SNHLY, CDR2 FYNNEI.